This T cell receptor (beta chain) is from a study of metastatic and nonmetastatic thyroid tumors. Study details: The comparison covered peripheral blood and tumor or nodule tissue in malignant and benign thyroid patients.

Patients were all untreated before their thyroid surgery. In the study's own analysis: Clinicopathological groups of papillary thyroid cancer showed CDR3 differences that were used to build a distant-metastasis classifier. From the PCR reads, TCRdb re-called clones with MiXCR. In this record, the V and J calls reflect TCRdb's handling and not the investigators' own analysis. The sample holds more than 20,000 clones, 35% to 45% seen once. By share, this clone ranks as medium-sized (0.01 to 0.1%). The germline CDR1 and CDR2 sequences are LGHNA and YSLEER. V was pared by 1 base and J by 0 bases, with 0 bases of the junction left unmatched. The CDR3 runs 14 residues.

The chain is built from TRBV4-3 and TRBJ2-7; TRBD2 aligns across 7 bases. This clonotype was sampled from a male donor with papillary thyroid cancer or a benign thyroid nodule (not recorded which). Some clones in this sample may be carry-over from other donors' samples. The specimen was blood. In nucleotides, the CDR3 is TGCGCCAGCAGCCAAGGGACTAGCTCCTACGAGCAGTACTTC. Translated, it gives CASSQGTSSYEQYF.